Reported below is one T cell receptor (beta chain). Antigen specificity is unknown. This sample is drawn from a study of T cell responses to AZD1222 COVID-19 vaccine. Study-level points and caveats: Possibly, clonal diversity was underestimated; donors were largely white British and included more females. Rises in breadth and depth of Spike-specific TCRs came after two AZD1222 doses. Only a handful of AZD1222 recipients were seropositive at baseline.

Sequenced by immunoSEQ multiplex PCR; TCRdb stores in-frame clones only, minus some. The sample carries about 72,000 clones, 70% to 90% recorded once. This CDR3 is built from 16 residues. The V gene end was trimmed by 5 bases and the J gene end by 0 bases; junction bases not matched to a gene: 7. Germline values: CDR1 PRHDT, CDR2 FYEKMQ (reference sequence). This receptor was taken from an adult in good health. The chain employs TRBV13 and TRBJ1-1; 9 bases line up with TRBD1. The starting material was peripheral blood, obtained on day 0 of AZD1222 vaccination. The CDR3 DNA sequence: TGTGCCAGCAGCCGAGGGACAGGGAGCATGAACACTGAAGCTTTCTTT. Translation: CASSRGTGSMNTEAFF.